The source of this T cell receptor beta chain is a study of shared clonotypes between healthy human individuals. General study points: The diversity represented, both genetic and in exposure history, was limited by few donors.

Some clones are missing from TCRdb's copy, which holds only in-frame ones; the method was immunoSEQ multiplex PCR. The sample lists approximately 2,200,000 clones, about 93% occurring once. The CDR3 is made up of 17 amino acids. Per germline, CDR1 MNHNS and CDR2 SASEGT. The V segment lost 3 bases and the J segment 1 base; nucleotides outside the gene matches: 9. As defined, naive CD8 cells were CD45RO-negative and positively selected for CCR7, with terminally differentiated effector memory CD45RA+ cells excluded. As for this clone: What it binds is not known.

The TCR originated in a young man in good health. Some clones in this sample may be carry-over from other donors' samples. The sample taken for sequencing was naive CD8+ T cells from PBMCs. The gene calls are TRBV6-1 and TRBJ2-3; 8 bases agree with TRBD1. For the CDR3, the DNA is TGTGCCAGCAGTGACTTTCAGGGGGCTTCTCGCACAGATACGCAGTATTTT. As protein: CASSDFQGASRTDTQYF.